Listed below are T cell receptor beta chains from one sample, sequenced in a study of shared clonotypes between healthy human individuals. Measured with immunoSEQ multiplex PCR; TCRdb has only the in-frame clones, and not every one. This table holds roughly 480,000 clones, 79% found once. Material: PBMCs. The receptors were gathered from a woman aged 40 to 50 in good health. Some clones in this sample may be carry-over from other donors' samples. Both conserved end residues are part of each CDR3. A D gene is named only where the DNA matches it firmly. Not all rows give a size; the values are once, few, many and, for expanded clones, a class.

CDR3nt	CDR3aa	d_gene	j_gene	abundance	v_gene
TGTGCCAGCAGCTTGAGGACTAGATCCGAGCAGTACTTC	CASSLRTRSEQYF	TRBD2	TRBJ2-7	few	TRBV5-6
TGCGCCAGCAGCTTGGGACAGAGGAACACTGAAGCTTTCTTT	CASSLGQRNTEAFF	-	TRBJ1-1	-	TRBV5-1
TGCGCCACCCTGGGGCTTATTGGTGAAAAACTGTTTTTT	CATLGLIGEKLFF	-	TRBJ1-4	-	TRBV10-2
TGCAGCGTTGCGCGTACCGGGACTTCAGACTACAATGAGCAGTTCTTC	CSVARTGTSDYNEQFF	-	TRBJ2-1	-	TRBV29-1
TGTGCCAGCAGTGAAGGTCCGACAGGGGATCAGCCCCAGCATTTT	CASSEGPTGDQPQHF	TRBD1	TRBJ1-5	-	TRBV2
TGTGCCAGCGGAGGGGAAAACATTCAGTACTTC	CASGGENIQYF	-	TRBJ2-4	-	TRBV28
TGTGCCAGCAGCTTAGGGCCTAGCGGGAACACCGGGGAGCTGTTTTTT	CASSLGPSGNTGELFF	TRBD2	TRBJ2-2	-	TRBV11-3
TGTGCCATCAGTGCCGGGAGAACGCAGTATTTT	CAISAGRTQYF	-	TRBJ2-3	-	TRBV10-3
TGTGCCAGCAGCTTCGACAGGAACGAGCAGTACTTC	CASSFDRNEQYF	-	TRBJ2-7	once	TRBV5-4
TGTGCCAGTAGACAGGGACTCAATCAGCCCCAGCATTTT	CASRQGLNQPQHF	-	TRBJ1-5	few	TRBV19
TGTGCCAGCAGTTCGGAGGGGATGAACACTGAAGCTTTCTTT	CASSSEGMNTEAFF	-	TRBJ1-1	-	TRBV6-6
TGCAGTGCCCCGAATCAGCCCCAGCATTTT	CSAPNQPQHF	-	TRBJ1-5	-	TRBV20-1
TGTGCCTGGAGCCTAGGGGTTTGGGCTTTCTTT	CAWSLGVWAFF	-	TRBJ1-1	few	TRBV30
TGTGCCAGCAGTTCCGACCTCAGACAGGTCTACGAGCAGTACTTC	CASSSDLRQVYEQYF	-	TRBJ2-7	-	TRBV28
TGTGCCAGCAGCTTTACTAGCGGGAGGGCGGTACACAATGAGCAGTTCTTC	CASSFTSGRAVHNEQFF	TRBD2	TRBJ2-1	-	TRBV7-8
TGTGCCAGCTCACCAGGGACTAGCGGGAGAGAGATACTAGCCAAAAACATTCAGTACTTC	CASSPGTSGREILAKNIQYF	TRBD2	TRBJ2-4	-	TRBV18
TGTGCCTGGAGTCCAGGGGGCCACATGAACACTGGAGCTTTCTTT	CAWSPGGHMNTGAFF	TRBD1	TRBJ1-1	-	TRBV30
TGCGCCAGCAGCTTGGAAGGGAATGGAAACACCATATATTTT	CASSLEGNGNTIYF	-	TRBJ1-3	-	TRBV5-1
TGTGCCAGCCGCACCACGGCGCTCCAAGAGACCCAGTACTTC	CASRTTALQETQYF	-	TRBJ2-5	-	TRBV27
TGCAGCGCGGTAGGACAGCGTATTAACCAAGAGACCCAGTACTTC	CSAVGQRINQETQYF	-	TRBJ2-5	-	TRBV29-1
TGTGCCAGTAGCGTTTTAGCGGGAGAGGGCGCCGAGCAGTACTTC	CASSVLAGEGAEQYF	TRBD2	TRBJ2-7	few	TRBV19
TGTGCCAGCAGTTTCCAGGGGTTAACGAACACTGAAGCTTTCTTT	CASSFQGLTNTEAFF	-	TRBJ1-1	-	TRBV6-6
TGTGCCAGCAGCTTGCTAGGGATTGGCACTGAAGCTTTCTTT	CASSLLGIGTEAFF	-	TRBJ1-1	-	TRBV5-8
TGTGCCACCAGCAGAGATGGGTGGGAGTTCCAAGAGACCCAGTACTTC	CATSRDGWEFQETQYF	-	TRBJ2-5	-	TRBV15
TGTGCCAGCAGGGCGGATTTAGCGGGGTCCGGGGAGCTGTTTTTT	CASRADLAGSGELFF	TRBD2	TRBJ2-2	few	TRBV6-1
TGTGCCAGCAGTAGTTGGCAGGGGGACACCGGGGAGCTGTTTTTT	CASSSWQGDTGELFF	TRBD1	TRBJ2-2	-	TRBV25-1